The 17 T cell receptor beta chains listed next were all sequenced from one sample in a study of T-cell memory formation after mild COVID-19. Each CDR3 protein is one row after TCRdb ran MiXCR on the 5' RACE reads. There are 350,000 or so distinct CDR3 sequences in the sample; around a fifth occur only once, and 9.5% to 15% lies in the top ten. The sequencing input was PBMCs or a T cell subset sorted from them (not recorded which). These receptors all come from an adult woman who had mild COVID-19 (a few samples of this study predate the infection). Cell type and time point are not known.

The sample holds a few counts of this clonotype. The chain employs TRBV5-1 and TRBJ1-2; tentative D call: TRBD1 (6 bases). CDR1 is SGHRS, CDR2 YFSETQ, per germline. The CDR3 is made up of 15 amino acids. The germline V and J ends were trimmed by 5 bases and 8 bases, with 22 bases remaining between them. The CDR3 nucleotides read TGCGCCAGCAGTCCAATACACAGGGTTTCTAAAGGCTACACCTTC. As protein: CASSPIHRVSKGYTF.

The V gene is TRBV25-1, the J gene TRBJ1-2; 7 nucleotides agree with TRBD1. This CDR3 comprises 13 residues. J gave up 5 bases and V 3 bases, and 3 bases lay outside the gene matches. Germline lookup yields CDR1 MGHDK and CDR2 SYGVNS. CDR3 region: CASSETGLYGYTF. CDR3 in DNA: TGTGCCAGCAGTGAGACAGGGTTATATGGCTACACCTTC.

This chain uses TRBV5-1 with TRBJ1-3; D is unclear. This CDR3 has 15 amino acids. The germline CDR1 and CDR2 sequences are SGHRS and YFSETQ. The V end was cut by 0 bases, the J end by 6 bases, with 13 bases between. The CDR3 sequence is CASSLDWGLENTIYF. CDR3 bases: TGCGCCAGCAGCTTGGATTGGGGTCTGGAAAACACCATATATTTT. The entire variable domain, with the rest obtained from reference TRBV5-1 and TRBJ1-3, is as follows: KAGVTQTPRYLIKTRGQQVTLSCSPISGHRSVSWYQQTPGQGLQFLFEYFSETQRNKGNFPGRFSGRQFSNSRSEMNVSTLELGDSALYLCASSLDWGLENTIYFGEGSWLTVV.

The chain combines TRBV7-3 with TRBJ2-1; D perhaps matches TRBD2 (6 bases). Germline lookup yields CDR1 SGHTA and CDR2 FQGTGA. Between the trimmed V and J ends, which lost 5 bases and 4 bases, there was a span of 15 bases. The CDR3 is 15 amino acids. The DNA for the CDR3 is TGTGCCAGCAGCCGAAACGGGGGAAATTACAATGAGCAGTTCTTC. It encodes CASSRNGGNYNEQFF.

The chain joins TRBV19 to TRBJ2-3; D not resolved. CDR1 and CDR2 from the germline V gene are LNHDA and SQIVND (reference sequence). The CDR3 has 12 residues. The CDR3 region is CAPIRPTDTQYF. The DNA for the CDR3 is TGTGCGCCAATTAGACCCACAGATACGCAGTATTTT.

CDR3 DNA sequence: TGTGCCAGCAGCTTAGTAGGCGCAGGGGGCAGTAGGAATTCACCCCTCCACTTT. Amino acids: CASSLVGAGGSRNSPLHF. This sequence joins TRBV7-2 and TRBJ1-6; 8 nucleotides agree with TRBD1. CDR3 length: 18 residues. CDR1 is SGHTA, CDR2 FQGNSA, per germline. Unmatched junction bases numbered 12, after V lost 1 base and J lost 7 bases.

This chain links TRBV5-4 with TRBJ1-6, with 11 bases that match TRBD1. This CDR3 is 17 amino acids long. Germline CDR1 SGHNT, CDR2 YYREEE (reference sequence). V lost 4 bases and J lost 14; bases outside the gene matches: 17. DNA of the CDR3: TGTGCCAGCAGCCCCCAGGAGTTCGGGACAGGGGGACCGACCCTCCACTTT. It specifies CASSPQEFGTGGPTLHF. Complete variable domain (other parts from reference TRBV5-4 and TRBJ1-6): ETGVTQSPTHLIKTRGQQVTLRCSSQSGHNTVSWYQQALGQGPQFIFQYYREEENGRGNFPPRFSGLQFPNYSSELNVNALELDDSALYLCASSPQEFGTGGPTLHFGNGTRLTVT.

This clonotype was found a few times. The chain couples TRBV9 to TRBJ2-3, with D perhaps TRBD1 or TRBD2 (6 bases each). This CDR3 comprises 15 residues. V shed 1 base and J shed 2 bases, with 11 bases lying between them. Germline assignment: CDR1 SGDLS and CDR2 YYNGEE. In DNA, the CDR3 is TGTGCCAGCAGCGTATCCCCGGGGGCCACAGATACGCAGTATTTT. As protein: CASSVSPGATDTQYF.

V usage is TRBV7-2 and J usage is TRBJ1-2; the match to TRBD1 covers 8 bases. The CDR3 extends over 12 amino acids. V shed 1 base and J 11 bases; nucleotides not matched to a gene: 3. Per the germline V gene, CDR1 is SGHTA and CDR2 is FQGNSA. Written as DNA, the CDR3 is TGTGCCAGCAGCTTAGGGACAGGGATTTACACCTTC. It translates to CASSLGTGIYTF.

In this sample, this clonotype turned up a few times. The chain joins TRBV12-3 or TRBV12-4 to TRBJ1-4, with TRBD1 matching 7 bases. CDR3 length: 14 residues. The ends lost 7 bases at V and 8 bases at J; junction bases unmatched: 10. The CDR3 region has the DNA TGTGCCAGCAATGAGAGGGGGCGCGAGGAAAAACTGTTTTTT. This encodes CASNERGREEKLFF.

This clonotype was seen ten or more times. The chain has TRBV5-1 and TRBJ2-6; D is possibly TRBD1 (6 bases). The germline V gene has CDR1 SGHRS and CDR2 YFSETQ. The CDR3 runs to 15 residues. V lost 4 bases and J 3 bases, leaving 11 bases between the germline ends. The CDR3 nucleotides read TGCGCCAGCAGCCCCTGGGACAATGGGGCCAACGTCCTGACTTTC. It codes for CASSPWDNGANVLTF.

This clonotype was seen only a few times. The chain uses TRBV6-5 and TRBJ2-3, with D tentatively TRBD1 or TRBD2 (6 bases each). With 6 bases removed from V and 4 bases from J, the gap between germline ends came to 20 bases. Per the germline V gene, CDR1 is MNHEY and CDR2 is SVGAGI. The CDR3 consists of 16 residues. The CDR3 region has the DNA TGTGCCAGCAGAATCGCAGAGGGGGGCGGGTCAGATACGCAGTATTTT. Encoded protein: CASRIAEGGGSDTQYF.

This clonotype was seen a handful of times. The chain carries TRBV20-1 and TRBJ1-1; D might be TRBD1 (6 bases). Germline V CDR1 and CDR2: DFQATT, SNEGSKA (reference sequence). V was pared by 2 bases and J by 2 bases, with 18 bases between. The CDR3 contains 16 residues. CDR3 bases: TGCAGTGCTAGACCCCACCGGGGGGCATTTAACACTGAAGCTTTCTTT. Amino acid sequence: CSARPHRGAFNTEAFF.

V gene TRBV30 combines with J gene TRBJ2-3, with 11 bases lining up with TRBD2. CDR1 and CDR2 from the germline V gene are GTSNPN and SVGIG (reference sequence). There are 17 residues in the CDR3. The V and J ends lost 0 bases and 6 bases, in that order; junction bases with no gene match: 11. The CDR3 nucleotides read TGTGCCTGGAGTGTATTACCGCTAGCGGGGGGTATGGATACGCAGTATTTT. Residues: CAWSVLPLAGGMDTQYF.

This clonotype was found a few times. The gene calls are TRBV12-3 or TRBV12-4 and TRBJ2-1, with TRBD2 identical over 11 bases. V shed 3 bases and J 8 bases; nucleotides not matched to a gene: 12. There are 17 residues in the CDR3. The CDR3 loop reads CASSFYSGTSGIHEQFF. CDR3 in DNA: TGTGCCAGCAGTTTTTACTCCGGGACTAGCGGTATTCATGAGCAGTTCTTC.

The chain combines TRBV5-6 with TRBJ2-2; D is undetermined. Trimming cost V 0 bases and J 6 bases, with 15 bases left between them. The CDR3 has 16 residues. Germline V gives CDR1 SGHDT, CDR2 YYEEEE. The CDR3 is CASSLASAKKSGELFF. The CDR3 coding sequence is TGTGCCAGCAGCTTGGCCTCGGCGAAAAAGTCCGGGGAGCTGTTTTTT.

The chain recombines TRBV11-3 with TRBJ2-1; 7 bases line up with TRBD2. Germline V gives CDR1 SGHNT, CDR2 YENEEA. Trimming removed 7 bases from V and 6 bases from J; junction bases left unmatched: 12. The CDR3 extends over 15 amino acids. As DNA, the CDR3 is TGTGCCAGCACCCGTTTTGCGGGAGTATCCAATGAGCAGTTCTTC. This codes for CASTRFAGVSNEQFF.